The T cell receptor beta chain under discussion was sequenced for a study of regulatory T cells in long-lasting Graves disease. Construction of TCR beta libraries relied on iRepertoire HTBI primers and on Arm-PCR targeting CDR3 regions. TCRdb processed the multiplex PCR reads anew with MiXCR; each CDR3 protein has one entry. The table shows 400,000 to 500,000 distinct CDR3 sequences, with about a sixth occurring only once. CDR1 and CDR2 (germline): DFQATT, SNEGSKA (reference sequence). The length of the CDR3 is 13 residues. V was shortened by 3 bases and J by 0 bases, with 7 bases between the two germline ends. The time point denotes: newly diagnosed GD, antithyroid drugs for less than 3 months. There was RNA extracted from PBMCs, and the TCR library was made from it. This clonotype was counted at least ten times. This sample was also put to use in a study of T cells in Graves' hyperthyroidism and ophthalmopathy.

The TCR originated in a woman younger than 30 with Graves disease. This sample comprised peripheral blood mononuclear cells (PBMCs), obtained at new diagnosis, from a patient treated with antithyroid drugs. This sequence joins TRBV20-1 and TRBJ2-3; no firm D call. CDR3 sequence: CSASLRSTDTQYF. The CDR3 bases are TGCAGTGCTAGCCTTCGGAGCACAGATACGCAGTATTTT.